This passage covers 6 T cell receptor beta chains from one sample sequenced in a study of cytomegalovirus exposure and HLA in healthy donors. Assay: immunoSEQ multiplex PCR; the TCRdb copy retains only in-frame clones and omits some. This sample has over 100,000 clones, with approximately 94% found just once. Sequences were obtained from PBMCs. The receptors stem from a woman between 18 and 30 years old in good health and CMV-seronegative.

The V call is TRBV2, the J call TRBJ2-2, with D unclear. V lost 4 bases to trimming and J lost 0 bases, with 3 bases between them. From germline, CDR1 is SNHLY and CDR2 FYNNEI. The CDR3 length is 13 residues. CDR3 DNA sequence: TGTGCCAGCAGTGGAGCGAACACCGGGGAGCTGTTTTTT. Its protein product is CASSGANTGELFF.

The chain recombines TRBV9 with TRBJ2-3, with TRBD1 as a possible D gene (6 bases). This CDR3 has 16 residues. Germline loops: CDR1 SGDLS, CDR2 YYNGEE. Trimming left V 3 bases short and J 2 bases short, with 16 bases between. The CDR3 loop is CASSAPGQTYTDTQYF. CDR3 DNA: TGTGCCAGCAGCGCACCGGGACAAACCTACACAGATACGCAGTATTTT.

The V and J genes are TRBV19 and TRBJ1-3, with D unresolved. V gave up 6 bases and J gave up 0 bases, with 12 bases separating them. Germline values: CDR1 LNHDA, CDR2 SQIVND (reference sequence). CDR3 length: 15 amino acids. The CDR3 DNA reads as TGTGCCAGTAGCTCCGCAGCGACCTCTGGAAACACCATATATTTT. As protein: CASSSAATSGNTIYF. Combining the CDR3 with reference TRBV19 and TRBJ1-3 gives the whole variable domain DGGITQSPKYLFRKEGQNVTLSCEQNLNHDAMYWYRQDPGQGLRLIYYSQIVNDFQKGDIAEGYSVSREKKESFPLTVTSAQKNPTAFYLCASSSAATSGNTIYFGEGSWLTVV.

This chain joins TRBV6-4 and TRBJ2-7, with 11 bases matching TRBD2. V shed 6 bases and J 2 bases; nucleotides not matched to a gene: 6. CDR3 size: 15 residues. Germline CDR1 MRHNA, CDR2 SNTAGT. CDR3: CASREGTSGPYEQYF. Written as DNA, the CDR3 is TGTGCCAGCAGAGAGGGGACTAGCGGACCCTACGAGCAGTACTTC.

The V and J genes are TRBV9 and TRBJ1-1; D is perhaps TRBD1 (5 bases). Germline CDR1 is SGDLS and CDR2 is YYNGEE. CDR3 size: 17 residues. Deletions cut 0 bases from V and 0 bases from J, with 15 bases between. The CDR3 here is CASSVEAGWGLNTEAFF. CDR3 sequence (DNA): TGTGCCAGCAGCGTAGAGGCGGGGTGGGGACTGAACACTGAAGCTTTCTTT.

V is TRBV29-1 and J is TRBJ1-2, with a tentative D call TRBD1 (6 bases). The V end lost 5 bases, the J end lost 6 bases, and 13 bases lay between the germline ends. This CDR3 spans 12 amino acids. From germline, CDR1 is SQVTM and CDR2 ANQGSEA. The CDR3 loop is CSVRGGADGYTF. CDR3 DNA sequence: TGCAGCGTTCGGGGGGGCGCGGATGGCTACACCTTC.